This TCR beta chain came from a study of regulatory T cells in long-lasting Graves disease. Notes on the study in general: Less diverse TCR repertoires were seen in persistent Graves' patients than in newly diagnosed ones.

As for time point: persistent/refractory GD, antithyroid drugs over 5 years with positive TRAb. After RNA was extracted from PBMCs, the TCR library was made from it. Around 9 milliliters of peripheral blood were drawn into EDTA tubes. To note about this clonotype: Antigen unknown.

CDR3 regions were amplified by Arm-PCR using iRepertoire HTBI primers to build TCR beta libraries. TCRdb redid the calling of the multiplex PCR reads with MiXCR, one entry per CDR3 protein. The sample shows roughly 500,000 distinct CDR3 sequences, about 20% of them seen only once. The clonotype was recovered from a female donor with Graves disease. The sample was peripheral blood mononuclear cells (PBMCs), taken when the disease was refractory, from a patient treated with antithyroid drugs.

CDR3 coding DNA: TGTGCCAGCCACCCAGGGGCGAACACTGAAGCTTTCTTT. Residues: CASHPGANTEAFF. The V and J genes are TRBV6-1 and TRBJ1-1, with D perhaps TRBD1 (6 bases). Germline V CDR1 and CDR2: MNHNS, SASEGT. The CDR3 runs to 13 residues. Trimming cost V 8 bases and J 1 base, with 11 bases left between them.